Included here is one T cell receptor beta chain sequence, with context. Its antigen remains unknown. Vbeta (60) and Jbeta (13) primers were used in the PCR. Sequencing used immunoSEQ multiplex PCR; TCRdb keeps in-frame clones, though not all of them. The profile shows roughly 99,000 clones, approximately 79% of them singletons. This record comes from a study of cytomegalovirus exposure and HLA in healthy donors. Study-wide findings and caveats: It emerged from a later analysis that several of the most significant clusters appeared to be linked to common viral pathogens. The investigators catalogued 164 TCR beta chains as cytomegalovirus-associated. Highly shared sequence variants in one cluster were likely a sequencing artifact.

V gave up 0 bases and J gave up 2 bases; unmatched junction bases: 6. CDR1 and CDR2 (germline): SGHDT, YYEEEE. The length of the CDR3 is 16 residues. Sequenced material: PBMCs. The V call is TRBV5-6, the J call TRBJ2-3, with TRBD1 matching 7 bases. This TCR was recovered from a male donor in good health and CMV-seronegative. The CDR3 loop is CASSLVWQGDTDTQYF. CDR3 in DNA: TGTGCCAGCAGCTTGGTTTGGCAGGGGGACACAGATACGCAGTATTTT.